This record covers a single T cell receptor (beta chain). CDR1 and CDR2 from the germline V gene are LNHDA and SQIVND (reference sequence). The V segment lost 10 bases and the J segment 0 bases; nucleotides outside the gene matches: 2. CDR3 length: 12 amino acids. This record belongs to a study of blood T cell repertoires in COVID-19. Study summary: Samples came from the United States, Italy and Spain, spanning acute and convalescent COVID-19. The cDNA or gDNA used as material had been derived from T cells, B-cell-depleted T cells, or PBMCs.

As processed by the authors: Reference gene primer amplification in the assay estimated nucleated cell counts. Here immunoSEQ multiplex PCR was the method, and the copy in TCRdb shows in-frame clones only, minus some. Clone size and V and J calls were adopted from that table, with D and trimming inferred from the DNA. The table shows some 150,000 clones, with 85% to 90% occurring only once. Sequencing was performed on peripheral blood. V gene TRBV19 combines with J gene TRBJ1-1; TRBD1 matches 7 bases. This receptor was obtained from a woman in her sixties with acute or convalescent COVID-19. CDR3 amino acids: CATTGVNTEAFF. Written as DNA, the CDR3 is TGTGCCACTACAGGGGTGAACACTGAAGCTTTCTTT.